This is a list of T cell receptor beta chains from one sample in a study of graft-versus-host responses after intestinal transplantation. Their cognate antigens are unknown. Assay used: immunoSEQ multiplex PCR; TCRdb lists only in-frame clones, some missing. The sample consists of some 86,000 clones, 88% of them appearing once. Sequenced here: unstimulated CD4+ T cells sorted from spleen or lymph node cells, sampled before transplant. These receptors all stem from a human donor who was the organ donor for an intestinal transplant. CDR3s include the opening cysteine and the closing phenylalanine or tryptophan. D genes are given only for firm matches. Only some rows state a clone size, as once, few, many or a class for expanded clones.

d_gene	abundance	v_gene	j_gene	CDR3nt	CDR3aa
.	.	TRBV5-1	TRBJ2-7	TGCGCCAGCAGCTTGGACAGGGTAAGCTCCTACGAGCAGTACTTC	CASSLDRVSSYEQYF
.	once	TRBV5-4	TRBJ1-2	TGTGCCAGCAGCTTGACCGAGATGAATGGCTACACCTTC	CASSLTEMNGYTF
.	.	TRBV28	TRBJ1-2	TGTGCCAGCAGTCAGGCTACGCCCAGCGGCTACACCTTC	CASSQATPSGYTF
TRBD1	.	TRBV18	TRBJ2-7	TGTGCCAGCTCACCAAGGGGGCTCCCATACGAGCAGTACTTC	CASSPRGLPYEQYF
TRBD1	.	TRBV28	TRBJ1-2	TGTGCCAGCCGGGTAGGGACAGGGGTTGGCTACACCTTC	CASRVGTGVGYTF
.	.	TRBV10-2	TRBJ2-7	TGCGCCAGCAGTAATAGCGTAGGGGAGCAGTACTTC	CASSNSVGEQYF
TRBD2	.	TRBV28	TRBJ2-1	TGTGCCAGCACCACGGGACTAGCGGGAGGTGAGCAGTTCTTC	CASTTGLAGGEQFF
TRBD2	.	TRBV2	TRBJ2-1	TGTGCCAGCAGGCCGGGGACTAGCGGGAGCTCCTACAATGAGCAGTTCTTC	CASRPGTSGSSYNEQFF
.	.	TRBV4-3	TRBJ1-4	TGCGCCAGCAGCCAGAGATATAGAAATGAAAAACTGTTTTTT	CASSQRYRNEKLFF
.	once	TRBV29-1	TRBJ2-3	TGCAGCGTTGGAGGTATCCTCGGGGATACGCAGTATTTT	CSVGGILGDTQYF
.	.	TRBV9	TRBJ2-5	TGTGCCAGCAGCGTAGAAGAGAACAGGGAGTGGGAGACCCAGTACTTC	CASSVEENREWETQYF
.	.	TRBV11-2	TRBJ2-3	TGTGCCAGCAGCAGGGGACAGCGGGCACCAGATACGCAGTATTTT	CASSRGQRAPDTQYF
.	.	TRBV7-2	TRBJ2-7	TGTGCCAGCAGCTCACAGGCGGCCTACGAGCAGTACTTC	CASSSQAAYEQYF
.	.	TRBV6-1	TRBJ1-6	TGTGCCAGCAAACCGGGACATTATAATTCACCCCTCCACTTT	CASKPGHYNSPLHF
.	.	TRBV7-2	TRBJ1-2	TGTGCCAGCAGCTTATCTTGGCAGGGAGGGTTCGATGGCTACACCTTC	CASSLSWQGGFDGYTF
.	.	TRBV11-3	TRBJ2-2	TGTGCCAGCACCCCCTGGGGGGCCGGGGAGCTGTTTTTT	CASTPWGAGELFF
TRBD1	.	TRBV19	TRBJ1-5	TGTGCCAGTAGTACCGGGACAGGCAGATCAAATCAGCCCCAGCATTTT	CASSTGTGRSNQPQHF
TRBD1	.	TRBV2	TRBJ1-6	TGTGCCAGCAGCCTTAGACAGGGGGAAAGAAGCTCCTATAATTCACCCCTCCACTTT	CASSLRQGERSSYNSPLHF
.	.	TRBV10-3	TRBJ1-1	TGTGCCATCAGTGCGAGCACAGGGAAGGGCACTGAAGCTTTCTTT	CAISASTGKGTEAFF
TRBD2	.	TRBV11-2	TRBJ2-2	TGTGCCAGCAGCTCCCCCCCGGGTGCGCGGGAGGGTGCCGGGGAGCTGTTTTTT	CASSSPPGAREGAGELFF
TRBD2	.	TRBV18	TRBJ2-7	TGTGCCAGCTCACCTAGACTAGCGGAGCACTACGAGCAGTACTTC	CASSPRLAEHYEQYF
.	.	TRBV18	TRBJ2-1	TGTGCCAGCTCGGACAGTCCCTCCTACAATGAGCAGTTCTTC	CASSDSPSYNEQFF
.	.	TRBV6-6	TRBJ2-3	TGTGCCAGCAGTTACCGGAGGGAGTCAGGTGCAGATACGCAGTATTTT	CASSYRRESGADTQYF
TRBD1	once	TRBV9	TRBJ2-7	TGTGCCAGCAGCGTACGGGACAGGGAGTCCTACGAGCAGTACTTC	CASSVRDRESYEQYF
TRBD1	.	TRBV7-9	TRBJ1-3	TGTGCCAGCAGCCCACAGGGGAACACCATATATTTT	CASSPQGNTIYF
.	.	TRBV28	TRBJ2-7	TGTGCCAGCAGTTTAAGAACTGGGCGACGGCATTACGAGCAGTACTTC	CASSLRTGRRHYEQYF
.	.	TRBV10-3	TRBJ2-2	TGTGCCATCAGTGTAAGCGCCGGGGAGCTGTTTTTT	CAISVSAGELFF
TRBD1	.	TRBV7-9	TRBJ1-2	TGTGCCAGCAGCCACGTCCTCGGACAGGGAGACGGCTACACCTTC	CASSHVLGQGDGYTF
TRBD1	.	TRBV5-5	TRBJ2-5	TGTGCCAGCTCCCGGACAGGGGGCAGGGAGACCCAGTACTTC	CASSRTGGRETQYF
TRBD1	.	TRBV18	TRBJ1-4	TGTGCCAGCTCACCACGACAGGGGGCCGAACTTAATGAAAAACTGTTTTTT	CASSPRQGAELNEKLFF
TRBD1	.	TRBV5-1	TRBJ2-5	TGCGCCAGCAGGCCGGGCGATTATACAGGGGGCGCAGAGACCCAGTACTTC	CASRPGDYTGGAETQYF
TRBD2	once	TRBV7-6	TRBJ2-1	TGTGCCAGCGCCCCCGCCTGGCGGGGGGCTAACAATGAGCAGTTCTTC	CASAPAWRGANNEQFF
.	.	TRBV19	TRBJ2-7	TGTGCCAGTAGTATACAGGGTGGCTACGAGCAGTACTTC	CASSIQGGYEQYF
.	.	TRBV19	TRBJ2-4	TGTGCCAGTAAGGCCGACAGGACCAAAAACATTCAGTACTTC	CASKADRTKNIQYF
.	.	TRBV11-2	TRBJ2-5	TGTGCCAGCAGCTTCGGACAGCGGAACCAAGAGACCCAGTACTTC	CASSFGQRNQETQYF
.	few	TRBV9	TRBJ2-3	TGTGCCAGCAGCCCACTAGGGAGCACAGATACGCAGTATTTT	CASSPLGSTDTQYF
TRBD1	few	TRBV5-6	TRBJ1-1	TGTGCCAGCAGCCACAGGGGGAACACTGAAGCTTTCTTT	CASSHRGNTEAFF
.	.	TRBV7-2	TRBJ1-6	TGTGCCAGCAGCGCAACAGGATGGACTTCACCCCTCCACTTT	CASSATGWTSPLHF
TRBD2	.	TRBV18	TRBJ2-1	TGTGCCAGCTCACCACTTGCGGGAGGGCCGGTCGATGAGCAGTTCTTC	CASSPLAGGPVDEQFF
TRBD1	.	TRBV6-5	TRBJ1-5	TGTGCCAGCAAACGGGACAGCTATCAGCCCCAGCATTTT	CASKRDSYQPQHF
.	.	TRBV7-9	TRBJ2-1	TGTGCCAGCAGCCACGGTAGCTCCTACAATGAGCAGTTCTTC	CASSHGSSYNEQFF
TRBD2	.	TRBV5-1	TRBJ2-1	TGCGCCAGCGGCCGACTAGCGGGACAATACAATGAGCAGTTCTTC	CASGRLAGQYNEQFF
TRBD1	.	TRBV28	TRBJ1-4	TGTGCCAGCAGTTCGGGACAGGGCCGCGAAAAACTGTTTTTT	CASSSGQGREKLFF
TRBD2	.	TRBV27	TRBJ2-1	TGTGCCAGCAGACCAACGGGGGGAAATGAGCAGTTCTTC	CASRPTGGNEQFF
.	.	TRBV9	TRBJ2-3	TGTGCCAGCAGCGTAGCGGAGGGCCTCACAGATACGCAGTATTTT	CASSVAEGLTDTQYF
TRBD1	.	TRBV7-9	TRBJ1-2	TGTGCCAGCAGCTTATGGGCAGGGGGCCTCTCGGCTGGCTACACCTTC	CASSLWAGGLSAGYTF
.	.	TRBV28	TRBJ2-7	TGTGCCACCATAGGAGGTCCCTACGAGCAGTACTTC	CATIGGPYEQYF
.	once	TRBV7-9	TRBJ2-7	TGTGCCAGCAGCTTAGTGTTAGGAGCGAAGCAGTACTTC	CASSLVLGAKQYF
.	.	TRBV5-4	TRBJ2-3	TGTGCCAGCAGCTTGGTTAGCGGACGGACAGATACGCAGTATTTT	CASSLVSGRTDTQYF
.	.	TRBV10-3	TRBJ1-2	TGTGCCATCAGCGATACTATCTACACCTTC	CAISDTIYTF
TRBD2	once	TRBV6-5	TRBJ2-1	TGTGCCAGCAGGACTAGCCTCTACAATGAGCAGTTCTTC	CASRTSLYNEQFF
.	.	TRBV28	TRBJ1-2	TGTGCCAGCAGTTTACCGCGGGGGAGCGGTGGCTACACCTTC	CASSLPRGSGGYTF
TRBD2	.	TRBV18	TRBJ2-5	TGTGCCAGCTCACCGGGACTAGCGGCAGAGACCCAGTACTTC	CASSPGLAAETQYF
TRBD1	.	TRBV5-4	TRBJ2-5	TGTGCCAGCAGCTTGGCGGACAGGGGGGCAGAGACCCAGTACTTC	CASSLADRGAETQYF
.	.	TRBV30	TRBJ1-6	TGTGCCTGGAGTGTACTCAGTCTTGCAGGTCAAGATTCACCCCTCCACTTT	CAWSVLSLAGQDSPLHF
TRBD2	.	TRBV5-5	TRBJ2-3	TGTGCCAGCAGTCTCCCCGTAGCGGGAGCCACAGATACGCAGTATTTT	CASSLPVAGATDTQYF
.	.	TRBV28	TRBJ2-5	TGTGCCAGCAGTTTATCGGGGGAGACCCAGTACTTC	CASSLSGETQYF